This is a list of T cell receptor beta chains from one sample in a study of T-cell reconstitution after alpha-beta-depleted transplantation in children. From the PCR reads, TCRdb called clonotypes with MiXCR, one entry per CDR3 protein. The top ten hold 4.5% to 6.5% of the sample, which has approximately 400,000 distinct CDR3 sequences, approximately 10% seen once. Sequencing was performed on PBMCs from the stem cell graft donor, taken from the stem cell graft. Source of these receptors: a human donor who donated a stem cell graft to a child with acute myeloid leukemia. Both conserved end residues are part of each CDR3. D genes are given only for firm matches. The size of a clone is reported for some rows only, either as once, few or many, or as a class for expanded clones.

>-|-|TRBJ2-2|TRBV20-1
TGCAGTGCCCTGCACCCACCCCGTGGGGAGCTGTTTTTT
CSALHPPRGELFF
>-|TRBD2|TRBJ2-2|TRBV20-1
TGCAGTGCTAGGGGACTAGCGGGAGCTGACACCGGGGACCTGTTTTTT
CSARGLAGADTGDLFF
>-|-|TRBJ2-5|TRBV5-6
TGTGCCAGTTCTCGCCGGGGGACCCAGTACTTC
CASSRRGTQYF
>-|-|TRBJ1-2|TRBV28
TGTGCCAGCAGTTCCGGACAGATCCGAGACTATGGCTACACCTTC
CASSSGQIRDYGYTF
>few|TRBD2|TRBJ2-2|TRBV7-2
TGTGCCAGTCAATCTAGCGGGAGCCTCACCGGGGAGCTGTTTTTT
CASQSSGSLTGELFF
>few|-|TRBJ2-1|TRBV4-3
TGCGCCAGCAGCCTAGATTCCACCTCCTACAATGAGCAGTTCTTC
CASSLDSTSYNEQFF
>many|-|TRBJ2-7|TRBV29-1
TGCAGCGTTGCTTGGCAGGGCCGCTCCTACGAGCAGTACTTC
CSVAWQGRSYEQYF
>few|-|TRBJ1-6|TRBV3-1
TGTGCCAGCAGCGGAAGGGTTCCACAGGGAAATTCACCCCTCCACTTT
CASSGRVPQGNSPLHF
>-|-|TRBJ1-2|TRBV10-2
TGCGCCAGCAGTCAGCCAGGGAACCTTAACTATGGCTACACCTTC
CASSQPGNLNYGYTF
>-|-|TRBJ2-3|TRBV9
TGTGCCAGCAGCGTAGTAGGACGGGGAGATACGCAGTATTTT
CASSVVGRGDTQYF
>-|-|TRBJ2-7|TRBV29-1
TGCAGCGTTGAATTAGGCCAGGCTCCAACCTACGAGCAGTACTTC
CSVELGQAPTYEQYF
>many|-|TRBJ2-7|TRBV5-1
TGCGCCAGCAGAGAAGGTAGAGGGAGGACCTACGAGCAGTACTTC
CASREGRGRTYEQYF
>few|-|TRBJ2-5|TRBV21-1
TGTGCCCCCAAGGGCCACCGAGGGGAGACCCAGTACTTC
CAPKGHRGETQYF
>many|-|TRBJ1-2|TRBV20-1
TGCAGTGTTCTGAGACACCAATATGGCTACACCTTC
CSVLRHQYGYTF